The 23 T cell receptor beta chains listed next were all sequenced from one sample in a study of T cells expressing NK-cell markers. TCRdb re-analyzed the 5' RACE reads; it lists each CDR3 protein once, without DNA. The sample shows some 460,000 distinct CDR3 sequences, and 1.4% to 1.5% sits with its ten largest clones. The sample was blood T cells: a sorted CD56 or NKG2C T cell subset, CD4+ or CD8+ T cells, or bulk PBMC T cells (not recorded which). Every receptor here comes from a woman in her forties or fifties in good health.

CDR3 amino acids: CASRPGPYMNTEAFF. The genes are TRBV6-4 and TRBJ1-1; without DNA, the TCRdb call of TRBD1 cannot be checked. Germline CDR1 is MRHNA and CDR2 is SNTAGT. This CDR3 comprises 15 residues.

V gene TRBV19 combines with J gene TRBJ1-2; the D gene TCRdb calls, TRBD1, cannot be checked with no DNA. From germline, CDR1 is LNHDA and CDR2 SQIVND (reference sequence). The CDR3 spans 13 residues. The CDR3 reads CASSIESGNGYTF. Full variable domain (rest looked up from reference TRBV19 and TRBJ1-2): DGGITQSPKYLFRKEGQNVTLSCEQNLNHDAMYWYRQDPGQGLRLIYYSQIVNDFQKGDIAEGYSVSREKKESFPLTVTSAQKNPTAFYLCASSIESGNGYTFGSGTRLTVV.

V and J are TRBV13 and TRBJ2-5; TCRdb reports TRBD1, a call that lacks DNA to check it against. From germline, CDR1 is PRHDT and CDR2 FYEKMQ (reference sequence). This CDR3 contains 16 residues. The chain's CDR3 is CASSLRASGPGEIQYF.

The rearrangement joins TRBV5-1 to TRBJ2-7; there is no DNA to check the TCRdb D call of TRBD1. Germline V CDR1 and CDR2: SGHRS, YFSETQ. This CDR3 comprises 15 residues. This chain's CDR3 is CASSPGLGTAYEQYF.

CDR3 residues: CSASRGQGADTQYF. The rearrangement joins TRBV20-1 to TRBJ2-3; TCRdb's D call, TRBD1, is unchecked because there is no DNA. This CDR3 has 14 residues. Germline assignment: CDR1 DFQATT and CDR2 SNEGSKA (reference sequence).

This chain uses TRBV5-1 with TRBJ2-5; TCRdb's D call of TRBD2 is untestable without DNA. Germline V gives CDR1 SGHRS, CDR2 YFSETQ. The CDR3 runs to 16 residues. This chain's CDR3 is CASSLARGGPSPAQYF.

The chain couples TRBV14 to TRBJ2-3. CDR3 length: 12 residues. Germline CDR1 SGHDN, CDR2 FVKESK. Here the CDR3 reads CASSQDRLTQYF.

V is TRBV12-3 or TRBV12-4 and J is TRBJ2-7. The CDR3 is made up of 15 amino acids. CDR3 protein: CASSPSGLDYYEQYF.

This chain joins TRBV11-2 and TRBJ2-1; TCRdb proposes TRBD1, but this gene call is untestable without DNA. The CDR3 has 15 amino acids. Germline CDR1 SGHAT, CDR2 FQNNGV. The CDR3: CASRAKGGQINEQFF.

This chain uses TRBV5-1 with TRBJ2-1; the D gene TCRdb calls, TRBD2, cannot be checked with no DNA. The CDR3 has 19 amino acids. Germline CDR1 is SGHRS and CDR2 is YFSETQ. CDR3 protein: CASSLAGGLAGLSYNEQFF.

This rearrangement joins TRBV4-1 to TRBJ2-1; TCRdb selects TRBD2, and the lack of DNA leaves this call unchecked. CDR1 and CDR2 from the germline V gene are MGHRA and YSYEKL. The length of the CDR3 is 15 residues. This CDR3 reads CASSQDPTSKNEQFF.

The chain carries TRBV3-1 and TRBJ2-7. The CDR3 loop spans 12 amino acids. The germline CDR1 and CDR2 sequences are LGHDT and YNNKEL (reference sequence). CDR3 region: CASSLGGHEQYF.

The rearrangement joins TRBV7-2 to TRBJ2-2; TCRdb names TRBD1, which stays unverified in the absence of DNA. From germline, CDR1 is SGHTA and CDR2 FQGNSA. The CDR3 extends over 14 amino acids. CDR3 sequence: CASSRDHNTGELFF.

The CDR3 region is CAWTQRSSYEQYF. The rearrangement links TRBV30 to TRBJ2-7. Per the germline V gene, CDR1 is GTSNPN and CDR2 is SVGIG (reference sequence). The CDR3 totals 13 residues.

The chain joins TRBV20-1 to TRBJ2-3; without DNA, the TCRdb call of TRBD1 cannot be checked. The CDR3 consists of 14 residues. Germline CDR1 and CDR2: DFQATT and SNEGSKA (reference sequence). The CDR3 loop is CSAHGAFGTDTQYF.

The chain is built from TRBV11-2 and TRBJ1-4. Per germline, CDR1 SGHAT and CDR2 FQNNGV. CDR3 length: 14 residues. The CDR3 reads CASSPAFLEEKLFF.

V is TRBV6-5 and J is TRBJ2-7; TCRdb designates TRBD1, a call that cannot be tested without DNA. The V gene's germline CDR1 is MNHEY and CDR2 SVGAGI. This CDR3 has 16 residues. CDR3 protein: CASSNLRGLTSYEQYF.

The V and J genes are TRBV5-1 and TRBJ2-5. Germline V CDR1 and CDR2: SGHRS, YFSETQ. The CDR3 spans 17 residues. Here the CDR3 reads CASRFGLLQMYQETQYF.

V and J are TRBV21-1 and TRBJ2-4. TRBV21-1 is a pseudogene. CDR3 length equals 14 residues. The CDR3 loop reads CASSKAVAKNIQYF.

The genes are TRBV3-1 and TRBJ2-3; no DNA is available, so the TRBD2 call from TCRdb remains unchecked. The CDR3 spans 12 residues. The germline CDR1 and CDR2 sequences are LGHDT and YNNKEL (reference sequence). The CDR3 loop reads CASSQGLAAQYF.

This sequence joins TRBV20-1 and TRBJ2-3. The CDR3 loop spans 13 amino acids. CDR1 and CDR2 (germline): DFQATT, SNEGSKA (reference sequence). The CDR3 sequence: CSARPQVTDTQYF.

V and J are TRBV20-1 and TRBJ2-7; checking the TCRdb D call of TRBD2 is not possible without DNA. This CDR3 has 15 amino acids. The germline gives CDR1 DFQATT, CDR2 SNEGSKA (reference sequence). Here the CDR3 reads CSATRASGSPREQYF.

The chain joins TRBV27 to TRBJ1-4; absent DNA, TCRdb's TRBD1 call cannot be checked. This CDR3 is 15 amino acids long. Per the germline V gene, CDR1 is MNHEY and CDR2 is SMNVEV (reference sequence). This chain's CDR3 is CASSPWGEGDEKLFF.